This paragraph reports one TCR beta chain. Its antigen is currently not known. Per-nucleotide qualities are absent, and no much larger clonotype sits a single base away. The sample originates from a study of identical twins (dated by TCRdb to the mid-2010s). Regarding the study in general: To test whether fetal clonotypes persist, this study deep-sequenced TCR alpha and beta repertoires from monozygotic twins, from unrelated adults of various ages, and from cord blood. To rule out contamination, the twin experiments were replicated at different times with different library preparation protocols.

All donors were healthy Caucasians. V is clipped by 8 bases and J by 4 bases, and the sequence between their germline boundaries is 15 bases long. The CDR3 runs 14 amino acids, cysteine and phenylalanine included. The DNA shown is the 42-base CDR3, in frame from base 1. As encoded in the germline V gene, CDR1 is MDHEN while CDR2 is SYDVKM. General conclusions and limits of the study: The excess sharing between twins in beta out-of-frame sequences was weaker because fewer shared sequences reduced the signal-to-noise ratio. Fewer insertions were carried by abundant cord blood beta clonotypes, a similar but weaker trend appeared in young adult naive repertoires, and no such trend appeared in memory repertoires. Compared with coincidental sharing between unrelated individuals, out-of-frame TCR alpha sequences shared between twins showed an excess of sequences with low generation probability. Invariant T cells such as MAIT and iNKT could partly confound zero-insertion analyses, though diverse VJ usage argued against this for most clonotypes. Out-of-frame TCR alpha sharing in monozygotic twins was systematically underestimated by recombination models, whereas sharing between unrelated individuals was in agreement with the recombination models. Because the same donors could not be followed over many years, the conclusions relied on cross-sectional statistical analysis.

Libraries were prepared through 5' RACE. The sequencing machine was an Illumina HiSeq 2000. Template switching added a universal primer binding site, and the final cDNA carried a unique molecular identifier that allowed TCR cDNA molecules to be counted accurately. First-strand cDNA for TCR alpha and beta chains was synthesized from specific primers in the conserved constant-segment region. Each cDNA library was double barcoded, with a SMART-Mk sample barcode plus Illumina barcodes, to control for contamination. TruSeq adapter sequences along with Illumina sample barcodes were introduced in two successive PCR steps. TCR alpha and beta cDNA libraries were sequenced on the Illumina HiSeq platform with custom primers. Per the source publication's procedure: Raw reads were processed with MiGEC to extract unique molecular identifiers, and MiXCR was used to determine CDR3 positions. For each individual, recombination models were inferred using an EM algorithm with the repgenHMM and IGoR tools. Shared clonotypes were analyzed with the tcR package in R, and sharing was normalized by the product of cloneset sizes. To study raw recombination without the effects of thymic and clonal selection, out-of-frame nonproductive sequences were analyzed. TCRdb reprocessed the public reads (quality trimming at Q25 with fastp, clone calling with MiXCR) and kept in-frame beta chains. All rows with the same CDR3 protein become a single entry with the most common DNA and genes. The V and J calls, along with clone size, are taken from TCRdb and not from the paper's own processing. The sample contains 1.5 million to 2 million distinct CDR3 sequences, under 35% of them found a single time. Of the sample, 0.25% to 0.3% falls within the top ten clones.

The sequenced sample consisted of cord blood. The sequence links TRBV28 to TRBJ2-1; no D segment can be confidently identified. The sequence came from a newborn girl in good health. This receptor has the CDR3 CASHDPAAYNEQFF. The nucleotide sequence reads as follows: TGTGCCAGCCATGACCCGGCGGCTTACAATGAGCAGTTCTTC.